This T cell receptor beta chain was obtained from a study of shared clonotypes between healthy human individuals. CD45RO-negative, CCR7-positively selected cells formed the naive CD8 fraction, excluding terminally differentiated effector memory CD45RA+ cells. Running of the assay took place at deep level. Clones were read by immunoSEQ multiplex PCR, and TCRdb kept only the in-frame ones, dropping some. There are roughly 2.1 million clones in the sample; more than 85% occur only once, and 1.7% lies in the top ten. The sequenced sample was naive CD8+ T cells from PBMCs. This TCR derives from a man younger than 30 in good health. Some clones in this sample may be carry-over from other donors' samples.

As DNA, the CDR3 is TGTGCCAGCAGGACTAGCGGGGCGAACACCGGGGAGCTGTTTTTT. Its translation: CASRTSGANTGELFF. The rearrangement joins TRBV28 to TRBJ2-2; 11 nucleotides align to TRBD2. The CDR3 loop spans 15 amino acids. Germline V gene data show CDR1 as MDHEN and CDR2 as SYDVKM. Losses at the gene ends were 6 bases for V and 0 bases for J; bases not matched to a gene: 0.